This TCR beta chain was identified during a study of T cells in tuberculosis. This CDR3 is built from 13 residues. In germline, CDR1 is SGHAT, CDR2 FQNNGV. Trimming shortened V by 3 bases and J by 1 base, and 6 bases separated the two germline ends. Sequencing was performed with immunoSEQ multiplex PCR; in TCRdb, only in-frame clones are kept and a portion is missing. The data contain tens of thousands of clones, about nine tenths of them singletons. Input material: PBMCs. This TCR was recovered from a donor aged 10-29 years with latent tuberculosis or without tuberculosis infection. Some clones in this sample may be carry-over from other donors' samples. The chain couples TRBV11-2 to TRBJ2-5; D may be TRBD2 (6 bases). This CDR3 is CASSLGLQETQYF. The CDR3 DNA follows: TGTGCCAGCAGCTTGGGACTCCAAGAGACCCAGTACTTC.